The 29 T cell receptor beta chains in this list originate from one sample, sequenced in a study of siplizumab effects on memory and regulatory T cells. The data were produced by immunoSEQ multiplex PCR, yet TCRdb's version contains in-frame clones alone and is incomplete. The sample lists 13,000 to 15,000 clones, 40% to 45% occurring once. The antigens for these receptors are not known. Mixed lymphocyte reaction cells were cocultured at 37°C for about 6 days. Sequencing used CFSE-low (dividing) CD4+ T cells sorted from an allogeneic mixed lymphocyte reaction. These receptor sequences come from a human donor in good health; the cells came from an allogeneic mixed lymphocyte reaction. Some clones in this sample may be carry-over from other donors' samples.

By its share, this clone is medium-sized. CDR3 in amino acids: CASKHSDRMNTEAFF. In nucleotides, the CDR3 is TGTGCCAGCAAACATTCGGACCGAATGAACACTGAAGCTTTCTTT. The chain couples TRBV27 to TRBJ1-1; D remains ambiguous. Trimming stripped 7 bases from V and 0 bases from J, with 15 bases between. This CDR3 spans 15 amino acids. Germline-derived CDR1 and CDR2 are MNHEY and SMNVEV (reference sequence).

This clone showed up just a few times. The genes are TRBV7-3 and TRBJ1-1; weak D call: TRBD1 (5 bases). V shed 1 base and J shed 5 bases, with 8 bases lying between them. Germline CDR1 SGHTA, CDR2 FQGTGA. The length of the CDR3 is 13 residues. The DNA for the CDR3 is TGTGCCAGCAGCTTAAAGGGGAGTACTGAAGCTTTCTTT. This translates into CASSLKGSTEAFF.

The rearrangement joins TRBV7-9 to TRBJ1-2; 7 bases are shared with TRBD1. Trimming at V came to 5 bases and at J to 0 bases, leaving 9 bases not matched to a gene. In germline, CDR1 is SEHNR, CDR2 FQNEAQ (reference sequence). The CDR3 totals 16 residues. The CDR3: CASSRTRDSPNYGYTF. In nucleotides, the CDR3 is TGTGCCAGCAGCCGAACCCGGGACAGCCCTAACTATGGCTACACCTTC.

J is TRBJ1-2 and V is TRBV19; 7 bases agree with TRBD1. The junction had 1 base not matched to a gene; V was cut back by 7 bases and J by 2 bases. Germline-derived CDR1 and CDR2 are LNHDA and SQIVND (reference sequence). This CDR3 region has 12 residues. CDR3 region: CASKDRNYGYTF. Here the CDR3 DNA reads TGTGCCAGTAAGGACAGGAACTATGGCTACACCTTC.

The chain carries TRBV5-6 and TRBJ2-3; 8 positions agree with TRBD1. V was clipped by 4 bases and J by 2 bases; unmatched bases: 6. The CDR3 covers 15 residues. Germline values: CDR1 SGHDT, CDR2 YYEEEE. CDR3 nucleotides: TGTGCCAGCAGCCCGGGACAGGCTTACACAGATACGCAGTATTTT. Translation gives CASSPGQAYTDTQYF.

The V gene is TRBV5-5, the J gene TRBJ2-5; 8 nucleotides agree with TRBD2. This CDR3 has 16 amino acids. The germline gives CDR1 SGHKS, CDR2 YYEKEE (reference sequence). With V trimmed by 0 bases and J by 2 bases, 6 bases remained unmatched. The CDR3 spells CASSLAVASGQETQYF. The CDR3 bases are TGTGCCAGCAGCTTGGCCGTGGCTAGCGGGCAAGAGACCCAGTACTTC.

This clone showed up many times. The chain employs TRBV2 and TRBJ1-2, with 12 bases identical to TRBD1. Germline lookup yields CDR1 SNHLY and CDR2 FYNNEI. J was trimmed by 7 bases and V by 3 bases; bases with no gene match: 6. This CDR3 contains 15 residues. CDR3 sequence: CASSEPGQGASGYTF. The CDR3 coding sequence is TGTGCCAGCAGTGAGCCGGGACAGGGGGCGAGTGGCTACACCTTC.

This chain connects TRBV5-1 to TRBJ2-1, with TRBD2 matching over 11 bases. Trimming at V came to 4 bases and at J to 6 bases, leaving 9 bases not matched to a gene. In germline, CDR1 is SGHRS, CDR2 YFSETQ. CDR3 size: 16 residues. The CDR3: CASSPGTSGRTNEQFF. CDR3 in DNA: TGCGCCAGCAGCCCCGGAACTAGCGGGAGAACCAATGAGCAGTTCTTC.

This clone was detected only once. The rearrangement links TRBV5-1 to TRBJ2-1; D may be TRBD1 (6 bases). The V gene's germline CDR1 is SGHRS and CDR2 YFSETQ. The CDR3 spans 14 residues. Trimming pared 7 bases from V and 8 bases from J, leaving 19 bases between. CDR3 in DNA: TGCGCCAGCCAAGTGGTCTCAGGGGACCATGAGCAGTTCTTC. It is translated as CASQVVSGDHEQFF.

V is TRBV10-3 and J is TRBJ2-3, with 10 bases aligning to TRBD2. CDR1 and CDR2 (germline): ENHRY, SYGVKD. V was pared by 10 bases and J by 0 bases, with 7 bases of the junction left unmatched. The CDR3 runs to 15 residues. The CDR3 bases are TGTGCCACCGGACTAGCGGAGGGGAGCACAGATACGCAGTATTTT. Translation gives CATGLAEGSTDTQYF.

Here the CDR3 reads CASSPGGQATGETQYF. The CDR3 DNA follows: TGTGCCAGCAGCCCCGGGGGGCAGGCGACAGGGGAGACCCAGTACTTC. This sequence joins TRBV9 and TRBJ2-5; D is perhaps TRBD1 or TRBD2 (7 bases each). Per germline, CDR1 SGDLS and CDR2 YYNGEE. The V and J ends lost 4 bases and 5 bases respectively, with 21 bases between them. The CDR3 totals 16 residues.

This clone was picked up a small number of times. CDR3 protein: CASRRGRASLGYTF. The CDR3 region has the DNA TGTGCCAGCCGCAGGGGGCGCGCGAGTTTGGGCTACACCTTC. The chain has TRBV6-5 and TRBJ1-2, with 8 positions matching TRBD1. The CDR3 length is 14 residues. CDR1 MNHEY and CDR2 SVGAGI come from the germline V gene. The V segment lost 8 bases and the J segment 8 bases; nucleotides outside the gene matches: 13.

This clone was seen more than once but under ten times. The V gene is TRBV7-3, the J gene TRBJ2-3; TRBD1 agrees at 9 bases. The trim removed 3 bases at V and 6 bases at J, leaving 7 bases unmatched. The CDR3 has 15 amino acids. Germline loops: CDR1 SGHTA, CDR2 FQGTGA. CDR3 in amino acids: CASSLTTGGWDTQYF. In DNA form, the CDR3 reads TGTGCCAGCAGCTTGACGACAGGGGGTTGGGATACGCAGTATTTT. Complete variable domain (other parts from reference TRBV7-3 and TRBJ2-3): GAGVSQTPSNKVTEKGKYVELRCDPISGHTALYWYRQSLGQGPEFLIYFQGTGAADDSGLPNDRFFAVRPEGSVSTLKIQRTERGDSAVYLCASSLTTGGWDTQYFGPGTRLTVL.

The chain couples TRBV6-5 to TRBJ2-5; perhaps TRBD2 as D (5 bases). There are 14 residues in the CDR3. Per germline, CDR1 MNHEY and CDR2 SVGAGI. V was trimmed by 6 bases and J by 5 bases, leaving 16 bases between them. The CDR3 protein is CASSITSYPETQYF. The CDR3 DNA sequence: TGTGCCAGCAGCATCACTAGTTATCCGGAGACCCAGTACTTC.

By sample fraction, this clone is medium-sized (0.01 to 0.1%). V and J are TRBV7-8 and TRBJ1-5, with 8 bases matching TRBD1. V gave up 5 bases and J gave up 7 bases; unmatched junction bases: 7. CDR1 is SGHVS, CDR2 FQNEAQ, per germline. The CDR3 totals 14 residues. The DNA for the CDR3 is TGTGCCAGCAGCGGTGGACAGGGACAACAGCCCCAGCATTTT. This gives the protein CASSGGQGQQPQHF.

This chain joins TRBV7-2 and TRBJ2-1; 9 bases are shared with TRBD2. The CDR3 totals 16 residues. V was clipped by 2 bases and J by 8 bases; unmatched bases: 10. In germline, CDR1 is SGHTA, CDR2 FQGNSA. The CDR3 nucleotides read TGTGCCAGCAGCTTATGGGGCGGGAGGGCCTTCGATGAGCAGTTCTTC. This sequence encodes CASSLWGGRAFDEQFF.

This sequence joins TRBV6-1 and TRBJ2-7; D is possibly TRBD1 or TRBD2 (7 bases each). The CDR3 is 15 amino acids. V gave up 6 bases and J gave up 6 bases, with 21 bases separating them. The germline gives CDR1 MNHNS, CDR2 SASEGT. CDR3 nucleotides: TGTGCCAGCAGGGGAGGGGGACAGATCTCATCCGAGCAGTACTTC. It encodes CASRGGGQISSEQYF.

Remarks on this clone: A junction end diverges from the germline sequence, so it may reflect a read error. Other DNA sequences from this sample encode an identical CDR3 as well. The V and J genes are TRBV29-1 and TRBJ1-1; D possibly corresponds to TRBD1 (5 bases). The germline CDR1 and CDR2 sequences are SQVTM and ANQGSEA. CDR3 length: 13 residues. CDR3 DNA: TGTAGCGTTGATGGGGGAAGAAGGACTGAAGCTTTCTTT. As protein: CSVDGGRRTEAFF. Full variable domain (rest looked up from reference TRBV29-1 and TRBJ1-1): SAVISQKPSRDICQRGTSLTIQCQVDSQVTMMFWYRQQPGQSLTLIATANQGSEATYESGFVIDKFPISRPNLTFSTLTVSNMSPEDSSIYLCSVDGGRRTEAFFGQGTRLTVV.

V and J are TRBV6-5 and TRBJ2-1, with D possibly matching TRBD2 (6 bases). The germline CDR1 and CDR2 sequences are MNHEY and SVGAGI. CDR3 size: 15 residues. V was clipped by 6 bases and J by 10 bases, with 22 bases between them. CDR3 DNA sequence: TGTGCCAGCAGCCGACTAGTGAGTCGGAGCGGAGAGCAGTTCTTC. Translating it yields CASSRLVSRSGEQFF.

This clone was seen a few times. This chain joins TRBV19 and TRBJ2-3; 9 bases are a match to TRBD2. The CDR3 contains 16 residues. Germline loops: CDR1 LNHDA, CDR2 SQIVND (reference sequence). With V trimmed by 3 bases and J by 2 bases, 6 bases remained unmatched. In DNA, the CDR3 is TGTGCCAGTAGTATCCGGGCTAGCGGGGACACAGATACGCAGTATTTT. Translated, it gives CASSIRASGDTDTQYF.

CDR3 in amino acids: CAISESKQGRNSPLHF. CDR3 coding DNA: TGTGCCATCAGTGAGTCGAAGCAGGGAAGGAATTCACCCCTCCACTTT. The chain uses TRBV10-3 and TRBJ1-6; possible D gene TRBD1, 5 bases. The V end was cut by 0 bases, the J end by 7 bases, with 13 bases between. In germline, CDR1 is ENHRY, CDR2 SYGVKD. This CDR3 contains 16 residues.

This chain connects TRBV7-6 to TRBJ2-3; 13 bases agree with TRBD2. Germline V lookup: CDR1 SGHVS, CDR2 FNYEAQ. CDR3 length: 13 residues. V trimming: 1 base; J trimming: 12 bases; junction bases outside the gene matches: 1. The CDR3 coding sequence is TGTGCCAGCAGCTTAGGGACTAGCGGGAGTCAGTATTTT. It specifies CASSLGTSGSQYF.

The chain links TRBV2 to TRBJ2-3, with D unclear. Germline V gene data show CDR1 as SNHLY and CDR2 as FYNNEI. This CDR3 spans 14 amino acids. Trimming pared 4 bases from V and 0 bases from J, leaving 8 bases between. CDR3 amino acids: CASSAVYSTDTQYF. CDR3 DNA: TGTGCCAGCAGTGCCGTCTATAGCACAGATACGCAGTATTTT.

J is TRBJ2-4 and V is TRBV6-6, with D perhaps TRBD2 (7 bases). In germline, CDR1 is MNHNY, CDR2 SVGAGI (reference sequence). V was clipped by 7 bases and J by 5 bases, with 15 bases between them. The CDR3 totals 14 residues. In nucleotides, the CDR3 is TGTGCCAGCACCCTTGGGGGGGGCCAAAACATTCAGTACTTC. Translation: CASTLGGGQNIQYF.

This clone has only a few counts. V and J are TRBV10-2 and TRBJ2-1; no definite D call. Trimming removed 6 bases at V and 3 bases at J, with 3 bases between. This CDR3 is 11 amino acids long. Looked up from germline, CDR1 is WSHSY and CDR2 is SAAADI. CDR3 coding DNA: TGCGCCAGCAGATACTACAATGAGCAGTTCTTC. Amino acids: CASRYYNEQFF.

Within the sample, this clone is medium-sized. Other DNA sequences in this sample translate to the same CDR3. This chain joins TRBV27 and TRBJ2-4; weak D call: TRBD2 (5 bases). From germline, CDR1 is MNHEY and CDR2 SMNVEV (reference sequence). This CDR3 spans 17 amino acids. Trimming left V 4 bases short and J 0 bases short, with 16 bases between. CDR3 sequence (DNA): TGTGCCAGCAGTTCGGGAAGGGTTACGTTAGCCAAAAACATTCAGTACTTC. Protein product: CASSSGRVTLAKNIQYF.

This clone showed up just a few times. V gene TRBV5-4 combines with J gene TRBJ1-5, with 7 bases identical to TRBD1. V was clipped by 2 bases and J by 5 bases; unmatched bases: 1. The CDR3 is 13 amino acids. Per the germline V gene, CDR1 is SGHNT and CDR2 is YYREEE (reference sequence). CDR3 region: CASSLQGHQPQHF. The DNA for the CDR3 is TGTGCCAGCAGCTTACAGGGGCATCAGCCCCAGCATTTT.

V and J are TRBV11-3 and TRBJ2-1; 10 nucleotides match TRBD2. Germline V gene sequence: CDR1 SGHNT, CDR2 YENEEA. The CDR3 totals 15 residues. J was trimmed by 4 bases and V by 5 bases; bases with no gene match: 5. As DNA, the CDR3 is TGTGCCAGCAGCAAAGGACTAGCGGAATACAATGAGCAGTTCTTC. It specifies CASSKGLAEYNEQFF. Full variable domain (outside the CDR3, taken from reference TRBV11-3 and TRBJ2-1): EAGVVQSPRYKIIEKKQPVAFWCNPISGHNTLYWYLQNLGQGPELLIRYENEEAVDDSQLPKDRFSAERLKGVDSTLKIQPAELGDSAVYLCASSKGLAEYNEQFFGPGTRLTVL.

This clone was recorded a few times. The gene calls are TRBV18 and TRBJ2-7, with 8 bases fitting TRBD2. Unmatched junction bases numbered 2, after V lost 4 bases and J lost 3 bases. The CDR3 totals 13 residues. CDR1 is KGHSH, CDR2 LQKENI, per germline. CDR3 in amino acids: CASSRAGGYEQYF. CDR3 nucleotide sequence: TGTGCCAGCTCACGGGCGGGAGGCTACGAGCAGTACTTC.